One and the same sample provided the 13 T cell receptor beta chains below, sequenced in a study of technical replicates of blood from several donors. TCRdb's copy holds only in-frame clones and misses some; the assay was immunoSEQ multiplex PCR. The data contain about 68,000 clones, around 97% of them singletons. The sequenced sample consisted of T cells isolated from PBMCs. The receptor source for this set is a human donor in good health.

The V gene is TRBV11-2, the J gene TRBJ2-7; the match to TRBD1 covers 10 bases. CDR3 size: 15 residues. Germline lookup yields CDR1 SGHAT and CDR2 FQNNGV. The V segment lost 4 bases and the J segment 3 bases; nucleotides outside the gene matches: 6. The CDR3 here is CASSSRDRGHYEQYF. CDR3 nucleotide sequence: TGTGCCAGCAGCTCCCGGGACAGGGGTCACTACGAGCAGTACTTC. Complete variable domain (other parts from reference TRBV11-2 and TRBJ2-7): EAGVAQSPRYKIIEKRQSVAFWCNPISGHATLYWYQQILGQGPKLLIQFQNNGVVDDSQLPKDRFSAERLKGVDSTLKIQPAKLEDSAVYLCASSSRDRGHYEQYFGPGTRLTVT.

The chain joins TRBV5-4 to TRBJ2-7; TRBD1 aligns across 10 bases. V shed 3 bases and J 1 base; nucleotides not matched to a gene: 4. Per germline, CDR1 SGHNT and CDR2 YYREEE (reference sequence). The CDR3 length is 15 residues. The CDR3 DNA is TGTGCCAGCAGCTGGGGACAGGGGCAATCCTACGAGCAGTACTTC. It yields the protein CASSWGQGQSYEQYF.

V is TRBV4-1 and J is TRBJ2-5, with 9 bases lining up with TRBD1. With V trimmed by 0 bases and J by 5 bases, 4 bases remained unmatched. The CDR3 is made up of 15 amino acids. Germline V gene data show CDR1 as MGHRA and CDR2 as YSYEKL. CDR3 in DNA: TGCGCCAGCAGCCAAGATATCGGACAGGGGGAGACCCAGTACTTC. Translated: CASSQDIGQGETQYF.

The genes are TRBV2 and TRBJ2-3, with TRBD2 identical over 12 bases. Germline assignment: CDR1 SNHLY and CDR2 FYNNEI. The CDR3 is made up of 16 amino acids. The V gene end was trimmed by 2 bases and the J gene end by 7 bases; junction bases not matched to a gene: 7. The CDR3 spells CASSELGGTSGYTQYF. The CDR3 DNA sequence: TGTGCCAGCAGTGAATTGGGTGGGACTAGCGGGTATACGCAGTATTTT. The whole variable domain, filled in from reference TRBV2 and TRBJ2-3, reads EPEVTQTPSHQVTQMGQEVILRCVPISNHLYFYWYRQILGQKVEFLVSFYNNEISEKSEIFDDQFSVERPDGSNFTLKIRSTKLEDSAMYFCASSELGGTSGYTQYFGPGTRLTVL.

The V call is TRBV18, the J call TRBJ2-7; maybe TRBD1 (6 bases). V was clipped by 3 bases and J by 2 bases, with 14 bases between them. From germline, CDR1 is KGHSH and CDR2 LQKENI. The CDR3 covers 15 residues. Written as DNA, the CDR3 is TGTGCCAGCTCACCGGGACCGGGACAAGCCTACGAGCAGTACTTC. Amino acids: CASSPGPGQAYEQYF.

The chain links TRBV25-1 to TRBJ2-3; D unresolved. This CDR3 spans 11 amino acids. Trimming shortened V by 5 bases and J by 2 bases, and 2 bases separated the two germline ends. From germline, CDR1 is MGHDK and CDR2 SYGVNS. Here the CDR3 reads CASSYTDTQYF. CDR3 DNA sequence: TGTGCCAGCAGTTACACAGATACGCAGTATTTT.

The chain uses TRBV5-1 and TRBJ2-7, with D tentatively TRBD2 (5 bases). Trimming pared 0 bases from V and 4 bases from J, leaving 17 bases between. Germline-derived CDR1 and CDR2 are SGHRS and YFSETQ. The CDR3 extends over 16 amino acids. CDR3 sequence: CASSLASGRGGYEQYF. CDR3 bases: TGCGCCAGCAGCTTGGCCTCGGGCCGAGGCGGGTACGAGCAGTACTTC.

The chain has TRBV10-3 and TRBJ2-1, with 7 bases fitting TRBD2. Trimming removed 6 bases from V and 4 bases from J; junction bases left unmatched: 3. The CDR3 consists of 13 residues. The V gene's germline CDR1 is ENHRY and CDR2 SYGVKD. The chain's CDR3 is CAIRGEGYNEQFF. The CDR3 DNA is TGTGCCATCAGAGGGGAGGGGTACAATGAGCAGTTCTTC.

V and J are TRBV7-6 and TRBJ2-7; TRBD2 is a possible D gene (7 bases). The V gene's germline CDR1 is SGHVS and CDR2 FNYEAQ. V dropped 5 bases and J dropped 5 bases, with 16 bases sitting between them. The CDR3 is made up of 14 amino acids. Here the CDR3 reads CASSPEGGYNEQYF. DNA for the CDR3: TGTGCCAGCAGCCCTGAGGGGGGGTATAACGAGCAGTACTTC.

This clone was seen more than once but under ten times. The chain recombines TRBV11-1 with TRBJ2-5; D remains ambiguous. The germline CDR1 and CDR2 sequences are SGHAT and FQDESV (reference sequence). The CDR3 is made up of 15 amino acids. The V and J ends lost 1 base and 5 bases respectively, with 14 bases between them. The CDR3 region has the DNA TGTGCCAGCAGCTTAGAGCCGAGGCTACGGGAGACCCAGTACTTC. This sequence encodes CASSLEPRLRETQYF.

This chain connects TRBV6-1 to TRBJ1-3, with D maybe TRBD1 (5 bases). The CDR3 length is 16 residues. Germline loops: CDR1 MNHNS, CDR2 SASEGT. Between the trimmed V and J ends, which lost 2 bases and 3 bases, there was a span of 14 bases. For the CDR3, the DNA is TGTGCCAGCAGTGAATTCGGGGGAATCCTTGGAAACACCATATATTTT. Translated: CASSEFGGILGNTIYF.

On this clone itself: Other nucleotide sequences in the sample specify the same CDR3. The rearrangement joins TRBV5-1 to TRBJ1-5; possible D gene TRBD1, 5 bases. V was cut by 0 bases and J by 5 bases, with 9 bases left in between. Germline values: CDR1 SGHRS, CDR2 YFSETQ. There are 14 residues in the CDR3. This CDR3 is CASSLGQGDQPQHF. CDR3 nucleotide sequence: TGCGCCAGCAGCTTGGGGCAGGGTGATCAGCCCCAGCATTTT.

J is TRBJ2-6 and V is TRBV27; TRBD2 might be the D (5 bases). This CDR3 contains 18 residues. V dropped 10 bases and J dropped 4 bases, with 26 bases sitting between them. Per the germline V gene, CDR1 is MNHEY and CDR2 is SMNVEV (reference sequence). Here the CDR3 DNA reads TGTGCCACCTCTAAGACGGGATATCAATCCCCCGGGGCCAACGTCCTGACTTTC. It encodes CATSKTGYQSPGANVLTF.